This T cell receptor beta chain was identified in a study of blood T cells in healthy people across ages. Study context: When template switching was applied, about one barcoded beta molecule was captured per two T cells.

Notes on the study in general: Naive and antigen-experienced cells were not separated, limiting conclusive comparison. The long-lived group displayed more naive CD4+ cells, plus higher diversity, than the aged donors did.

A note on this clonotype: Its antigen remains unidentified. Compared with germline, one end of the junction differs, possibly owing to a read error.

Germline V gives CDR1 SGHRS, CDR2 YFSETQ. The CDR3 has 16 residues. Donors ranged from about 6 to 95 years old and were healthy Caucasians in Russia. Next came a second PCR, run for about 6 to 11 cycles, which used a sample-barcoded 5' primer along with a J-beta primer mix. TCRdb reprocessed the 5' RACE reads via MiXCR and lists one record per CDR3 protein. This sample has around 1,700,000 distinct CDR3 sequences, with 28% found just once. This clonotype was obtained from a woman aged 25 to 45 in good health. The chain couples TRBV5-1 to TRBJ2-6; D possibly corresponds to TRBD1 (5 bases). The sequenced material came from blood. In DNA form, the CDR3 reads TGCGCCAGCAGCTTGGCCTCCCTCTCTGGGGCCAGCGTCCTGACTTTC. It encodes CASSLASLSGASVLTF.